This T cell receptor beta chain was recorded in a study of Ad26.COV2.S vaccination and SARS-CoV-2 variants. Treatment reported: 15 to 20 received Ad26.COV2.S at low or high dose, single or two shots; a few received placebo; per-sample allocation not given. Each sample was drawn 63 days after the first injection (of vaccine or placebo). V lost 1 base to trimming and J lost 1 base, with 13 bases between them. The CDR3 has 17 residues. The germline CDR1 and CDR2 sequences are MGHRA and YSYEKL. Clones were sequenced by immunoSEQ multiplex PCR, and TCRdb holds only the in-frame ones, with some missing. Among 410,000 or so clones, around 92% were seen once, and the ten largest hold roughly 1.7%.

The receptor comes from a person between 18 and 65 years old who received the Ad26.COV2.S COVID-19 vaccine or a placebo. The sample here was peripheral blood, taken in a trial of Ad26.COV2.S vaccine versus placebo. V is TRBV4-1 and J is TRBJ2-2; D remains ambiguous. DNA for the CDR3: TGCGCCAGCAGCCAAGCCCCTATGGGCTTGAACACCGGGGAGCTGTTTTTT. Translating it yields CASSQAPMGLNTGELFF.